Shown below are 32 T cell receptor beta chains from a single sample sequenced in a study of T cell responses to AZD1222 COVID-19 vaccine listed by TCRdb under 2021. The library was built by means of the immunoSEQ multiplex PCR assay. Here the immuneACCESS table is served through TCRdb, limited to in-frame sequences with V and J called. Missing clones are a known gap in these copies; in checked studies unresolved V genes cover under half, and the rest lacks a known reason. The sample contains over 70,000 clones, roughly 89% of them found a single time. About 9.3% of the sample is in the top ten clones. Per the publication, the time point label means: about 28 days (+/-7) after the second vaccine dose. Specimen: peripheral blood, collected 28 days after the second AZD1222 dose. All receptors derive from an adult who received the AZD1222 COVID-19 vaccine.

The gene calls are TRBV28 and TRBJ2-7, with D hard to call. Germline lookup yields CDR1 MDHEN and CDR2 SYDVKM. V was pared by 5 bases and J by 3 bases, with 17 bases between. The CDR3 runs 15 residues. The chain's CDR3 is CASSPTQGRSYEQYF. CDR3 nucleotide sequence: TGTGCCAGCAGTCCGACCCAAGGCCGGAGCTACGAGCAGTACTTC.

CDR3 nucleotides: TGTGCCAGTACCACGGACGGAACTAACTATGGCTACACCTTC. Translated, it gives CASTTDGTNYGYTF. The genes are TRBV19 and TRBJ1-2; D is ambiguous. Germline CDR1 LNHDA, CDR2 SQIVND (reference sequence). The CDR3 consists of 14 residues. Trimming removed 7 bases from V and 0 bases from J, with 12 bases in between.

The chain joins TRBV7-9 to TRBJ1-2, with D maybe TRBD1 (5 bases). Germline loops: CDR1 SEHNR, CDR2 FQNEAQ (reference sequence). CDR3 length: 15 residues. Trimming took off 3 bases at V and 4 bases at J, with 15 bases between the two ends. The DNA of the CDR3 is TGTGCCAGCAGCTTCTCCGGGACGGAGGTCTATGGCTACACCTTC. It is translated as CASSFSGTEVYGYTF.

The chain is built from TRBV5-1 and TRBJ1-3; D is perhaps TRBD1 (6 bases). Germline V lookup: CDR1 SGHRS, CDR2 YFSETQ. V was cut by 0 bases and J by 4 bases, with 11 bases left in between. The CDR3 loop spans 15 amino acids. The CDR3 region is CASSLAQGSGNTIYF. CDR3 in DNA: TGCGCCAGCAGCTTGGCCCAGGGGTCAGGAAACACCATATATTTT.

This sequence joins TRBV7-7 and TRBJ1-5; TRBD1 might be the D (5 bases). This CDR3 is built from 16 residues. In germline, CDR1 is SSHAT, CDR2 FNYEAQ (reference sequence). The V end lost 4 bases, the J end lost 2 bases, and 15 bases lay between the germline ends. In nucleotides, the CDR3 is TGTGCCAGCAGCTCGGCACGGGGGAATGGCAATCAGCCCCAGCATTTT. It is translated as CASSSARGNGNQPQHF. The full variable domain, its missing parts supplied by reference TRBV7-7 and TRBJ1-5, is GAGVSQSPRYKVTKRGQDVTLRCDPISSHATLYWYQQALGQGPEFLTYFNYEAQPDKSGLPSDRFSAERPEGSISTLTIQRTEQRDSAMYRCASSSARGNGNQPQHFGDGTRLSIL.

The chain carries TRBV2 and TRBJ1-2; D is possibly TRBD1 (5 bases). Germline values: CDR1 SNHLY, CDR2 FYNNEI. The CDR3 extends over 12 amino acids. V shed 6 bases and J shed 4 bases, with 9 bases lying between them. CDR3 DNA sequence: TGTGCCAGCAGGGCAGGGTTCTATGGCTACACCTTC. This codes for CASRAGFYGYTF.

The CDR3 here is CASSPLLGQGNQPQHF. The CDR3 nucleotides read TGTGCCAGTAGTCCCCTCTTAGGACAGGGCAATCAGCCCCAGCATTTT. The chain uses TRBV19 and TRBJ1-5; 7 nucleotides align to TRBD1. The junction had 9 bases not matched to a gene; V was cut back by 5 bases and J by 2 bases. Germline V gene lookup returns CDR1 LNHDA and CDR2 SQIVND (reference sequence). CDR3 length: 16 amino acids.

J is TRBJ1-2 and V is TRBV7-8; 10 bases map to TRBD1. V gave up 5 bases and J gave up 7 bases; unmatched junction bases: 7. This CDR3 has 14 residues. The germline V gene has CDR1 SGHVS and CDR2 FQNEAQ. In nucleotides, the CDR3 is TGTGCCAGCAGCCTAACGACAGGGGGCGGTGGCTACACCTTC. This translates into CASSLTTGGGGYTF.

The chain combines TRBV10-2 with TRBJ2-2; D is undetermined. Per the germline V gene, CDR1 is WSHSY and CDR2 is SAAADI. Trimming shortened V by 5 bases and J by 2 bases, and 0 bases separated the two germline ends. The CDR3 runs 11 residues. The CDR3 DNA is TGCGCCAGCAGTAACACCGGGGAGCTGTTTTTT. Protein sequence: CASSNTGELFF.

V usage is TRBV28 and J usage is TRBJ2-1; weak D call: TRBD2 (5 bases). The germline CDR1 and CDR2 sequences are MDHEN and SYDVKM. V lost 7 bases to trimming and J lost 3 bases, with 19 bases between them. The CDR3 is made up of 16 amino acids. The CDR3 here is CASTIPRGLGYNEQFF. The CDR3 DNA reads TGTGCCAGCACCATTCCTCGGGGTCTGGGCTACAATGAGCAGTTCTTC.

V is TRBV10-3 and J is TRBJ2-5, with D perhaps given as TRBD1 or TRBD2 (5 bases each). V shed 6 bases and J shed 1 base, with 6 bases lying between them. The CDR3 is 12 amino acids. Looked up from germline, CDR1 is ENHRY and CDR2 is SYGVKD. CDR3 region: CAISGTQETQYF. The CDR3 nucleotides are TGTGCCATCAGCGGGACCCAAGAGACCCAGTACTTC.

This chain joins TRBV6-4 and TRBJ1-2; D gene ambiguous. Germline lookup yields CDR1 MRHNA and CDR2 SNTAGT. The CDR3 runs 11 residues. Trimming removed 2 bases from V and 5 bases from J, with 3 bases in between. The DNA of the CDR3 is TGTGCCAGCAGTGACCTTTATGGCTACACCTTC. Residues: CASSDLYGYTF.

With respect to this clone: The same CDR3 also results from other DNA sequences found in this sample. The DNA for the CDR3 is TGTGCCAGCAGCCAAGACACGGGTGGGTATGGCTACACCTTC. Encoded protein: CASSQDTGGYGYTF. The chain links TRBV3-1 (or the pseudogene TRBV3-2) to TRBJ1-2; D gene uncertain. The germline CDR1 and CDR2 sequences are LGHDT and YNNKEL (reference sequence). The CDR3 has 14 residues. Trimming cost V 0 bases and J 5 bases, with 10 bases left between them.

The V and J genes are TRBV11-2 and TRBJ1-1; 9 positions match TRBD1. V shed 3 bases and J 6 bases; nucleotides not matched to a gene: 2. This CDR3 contains 13 residues. The germline gives CDR1 SGHAT, CDR2 FQNNGV. Written as DNA, the CDR3 is TGTGCCAGCAGCTTGGGACAGGGCTCTGAAGCTTTCTTT. It specifies CASSLGQGSEAFF.

The chain uses TRBV11-2 and TRBJ1-1; D perhaps matches TRBD1 (6 bases). CDR3 size: 14 residues. CDR1 and CDR2 from the germline V gene are SGHAT and FQNNGV. Trimming stripped 1 base from V and 5 bases from J, with 11 bases between. The CDR3 sequence: CASSLVGAGTEAFF. For the CDR3, the DNA is TGTGCCAGCAGCTTAGTGGGGGCGGGAACTGAAGCTTTCTTT.

The rearrangement links TRBV5-1 to TRBJ2-3, with a weak D call TRBD1 (6 bases). The CDR3 runs to 16 residues. The germline gives CDR1 SGHRS, CDR2 YFSETQ. With 6 bases removed from V and 4 bases from J, the gap between germline ends came to 21 bases. This chain's CDR3 is CASTPRARGQADTQYF. In nucleotides, the CDR3 is TGCGCCAGCACCCCCCGGGCCAGGGGCCAGGCAGATACGCAGTATTTT.

The chain is built from TRBV6-5 and TRBJ1-5; no definite D call. The CDR3 loop spans 13 amino acids. Germline V gene lookup returns CDR1 MNHEY and CDR2 SVGAGI. V dropped 6 bases and J dropped 4 bases, with 10 bases sitting between them. The CDR3 coding sequence is TGTGCCAGCAGGGGCGACGGAAATCAGCCCCAGCATTTT. This encodes CASRGDGNQPQHF.

The V call is TRBV6-4, the J call TRBJ1-3; D is possibly TRBD1 (5 bases). Germline CDR1 MRHNA, CDR2 SNTAGT. Trimming cost V 3 bases and J 0 bases, with 15 bases left between them. The CDR3 covers 17 residues. The CDR3 DNA is TGTGCCAGCAGTGAGGGGACCCCCGAGCCCTCTGGAAACACCATATATTTT. Its translation: CASSEGTPEPSGNTIYF.

The chain recombines TRBV28 with TRBJ1-6; no clear D gene. This CDR3 spans 15 amino acids. Trimming took off 2 bases at V and 11 bases at J, with 16 bases between the two ends. Germline assignment: CDR1 MDHEN and CDR2 SYDVKM. CDR3 amino acids: CASSLNSLVDPPLHF. In DNA, the CDR3 is TGTGCCAGCAGTTTAAACAGTTTAGTCGACCCACCCCTCCACTTT.

This chain connects TRBV5-4 to TRBJ1-6; a possible D gene is TRBD1 (5 bases). Trimming left V 4 bases short and J 10 bases short, with 9 bases between. Germline CDR1 and CDR2: SGHNT and YYREEE (reference sequence). This CDR3 spans 12 amino acids. The CDR3 DNA reads TGTGCCAGCAGCGGGGGGAGCTCACCCCTCCACTTT. Translated: CASSGGSSPLHF.

The V and J genes are TRBV21-1 and TRBJ1-1; TRBD1 is taken as the D call from the table, unchecked against the DNA. TRBV21-1 is a known pseudogene. This CDR3 is built from 15 residues. The CDR3 DNA reads as TGTGCCAGCAGCCTGACAGGGGAGGGGAACACTGAAGCTTTCTTT. As protein: CASSLTGEGNTEAFF.

V usage is TRBV21-1 and J usage is TRBJ1-2. TRBV21-1 is noted as a pseudogene. The CDR3 spans 13 residues. The CDR3 nucleotides are TGTGCCAGCAGCAAAATAATGAACTATGGCTACACCTTC. Residues: CASSKIMNYGYTF.

This clone was seen once. This sequence joins TRBV24-1 and TRBJ1-2; TRBD1 matches 8 bases. Germline V gene data show CDR1 as KGHDR and CDR2 as SFDVKD. The CDR3 sequence is 15 residues long. The trim removed 3 bases at V and 5 bases at J, leaving 7 bases unmatched. The CDR3 reads CATSDRRQGRYGYTF. The CDR3 coding sequence is TGTGCCACCAGTGATCGCAGACAGGGGAGGTATGGCTACACCTTC.

J is TRBJ2-1 and V is TRBV11-1, with D maybe TRBD1 (5 bases). The CDR3 loop spans 15 amino acids. V was cut by 4 bases and J by 5 bases, with 15 bases left in between. Germline V gives CDR1 SGHAT, CDR2 FQDESV (reference sequence). The CDR3 DNA follows: TGTGCCAGCAGCTCCTGGACAAAAAAAAACAATGAGCAGTTCTTC. This gives the protein CASSSWTKKNNEQFF.

V gene TRBV7-3 combines with J gene TRBJ2-5, with 8 bases lining up with TRBD2. The CDR3 length is 14 residues. Trimming at V came to 6 bases and at J to 5 bases, leaving 8 bases not matched to a gene. In germline, CDR1 is SGHTA, CDR2 FQGTGA. CDR3 DNA: TGTGCCAGCAGTAACACCGGGACTAGGGAGACCCAGTACTTC. Its translation: CASSNTGTRETQYF.

The rearrangement uses TRBV30 and TRBJ1-3, with unresolved D. The length of the CDR3 is 14 residues. V was clipped by 4 bases and J by 0 bases, with 10 bases between them. Germline V gives CDR1 GTSNPN, CDR2 SVGIG (reference sequence). The CDR3 loop reads CAWIGEFSGNTIYF. The CDR3 DNA sequence: TGTGCCTGGATTGGAGAATTCTCTGGAAACACCATATATTTT.

This clone was seen a single time. V gene TRBV6-2 or TRBV6-3 combines with J gene TRBJ1-3; no definite D call. The CDR3 loop spans 18 amino acids. The V gene lost 2 bases and the J gene lost 0 bases, with 17 bases spanning the gap. Germline CDR1 MNHEY, CDR2 SVGEGT. DNA for the CDR3: TGTGCCAGCAGTTACGCCACGGGCCCACAGTACTCTGGAAACACCATATATTTT. This gives the protein CASSYATGPQYSGNTIYF.

The chain carries TRBV6-5 and TRBJ2-2; 8 nucleotides line up with TRBD1. The CDR3 sequence is 12 residues long. Germline CDR1 MNHEY, CDR2 SVGAGI. J gave up 6 bases and V 11 bases, and 5 bases lay outside the gene matches. For the CDR3, the DNA is TGTGCCGCCTGGGACAGGTCCGGGGAGCTGTTTTTT. As protein: CAAWDRSGELFF.

The chain employs TRBV19 and TRBJ2-6; D may match TRBD1 or TRBD2 (7 bases each). CDR3 length: 17 amino acids. Trimming took off 4 bases at V and 0 bases at J, with 13 bases between the two ends. Germline assignment: CDR1 LNHDA and CDR2 SQIVND (reference sequence). The CDR3 nucleotides are TGTGCCAGTAGTAGGCAGGGGGGGAGCTCTGGGGCCAACGTCCTGACTTTC. It is translated as CASSRQGGSSGANVLTF. Combining the CDR3 with reference TRBV19 and TRBJ2-6 gives the whole variable domain DGGITQSPKYLFRKEGQNVTLSCEQNLNHDAMYWYRQDPGQGLRLIYYSQIVNDFQKGDIAEGYSVSREKKESFPLTVTSAQKNPTAFYLCASSRQGGSSGANVLTFGAGSRLTVL.

The rearrangement links TRBV5-4 to TRBJ1-2; TRBD1 is a possible D gene (6 bases). CDR3 length: 12 residues. Germline CDR1 and CDR2: SGHNT and YYREEE (reference sequence). The V end lost 0 bases, the J end lost 7 bases, and 7 bases lay between the germline ends. Here the CDR3 reads CASSLGGGGYTF. The CDR3 DNA sequence: TGTGCCAGCAGCTTGGGAGGGGGTGGCTACACCTTC.

This chain links TRBV6-5 with TRBJ1-2; a possible D gene is TRBD1 (5 bases). The V end was cut by 3 bases, the J end by 6 bases, with 17 bases between. This CDR3 spans 15 amino acids. Per the germline V gene, CDR1 is MNHEY and CDR2 is SVGAGI. The CDR3 nucleotides are TGTGCCAGCAGTTATTGGGACGGCGGCTCTGATGGCTACACCTTC. Encoded protein: CASSYWDGGSDGYTF.

This clone has just a few counts. This chain links TRBV7-9 with TRBJ1-5; D might be TRBD1 (5 bases). Germline CDR1 SEHNR, CDR2 FQNEAQ (reference sequence). The CDR3 runs 15 residues. V was cut by 5 bases and J by 3 bases, with 14 bases left in between. The CDR3: CASSGQGLYNQPQHF. DNA for the CDR3: TGTGCCAGCAGCGGGCAGGGACTGTACAATCAGCCCCAGCATTTT.